This T cell receptor (beta chain) was retrieved from a study of control samples from healthy donors and cancer patients. This CDR3 comprises 14 residues. V lost 6 bases, J lost 3 bases, and 14 bases lay in between. Germline V gene lookup returns CDR1 SNHLY and CDR2 FYNNEI. Measured with immunoSEQ multiplex PCR; TCRdb has only the in-frame clones, and not every one. Here the sample spans more than 85,000 clones, 83% being singletons. The V gene is TRBV2, the J gene TRBJ1-1, with D possibly TRBD1 on 5 matching bases. The source of this sequence is a woman in her forties or fifties in good health. The specimen sequenced was blood. CDR3 sequence: CASSPHGRDTEAFF. Here the CDR3 DNA reads TGTGCCAGCAGCCCCCACGGCAGGGACACTGAAGCTTTCTTT.